The present T cell receptor beta chain was sequenced within a study of blood T cell repertoires in COVID-19. The CDR3 totals 15 residues. V dropped 6 bases and J dropped 7 bases, with 22 bases sitting between them. CDR1 is SGHNT and CDR2 is YYREEE in the germline V gene (reference sequence). Per the authors' pipeline: It was from reference gene primer amplification that nucleated cell counts were estimated. Libraries were prepared by immunoSEQ multiplex PCR; TCRdb keeps only in-frame clonotypes and omits some of them. Clone size and the V and J calls come from that table; the DNA yielded D and trimming. The table has 400,000 or so clones, about 92% seen once.

Sequencing input: PBMCs or T cells enriched from blood (not recorded which). The sequence came from a man aged 18 to 30 who had recovered from COVID-19. V usage is TRBV5-4 and J usage is TRBJ1-2; TRBD1 is a possible D gene (6 bases). DNA for the CDR3: TGTGCCAGCAACAGGGACCGAAGACCTATATTTGGCTACACCTTC. Encoded protein: CASNRDRRPIFGYTF.